This is a list of T cell receptor beta chains from one sample in a study of T cells in Graves' hyperthyroidism and ophthalmopathy. TCRdb passed the multiplex PCR reads through MiXCR, listing each CDR3 protein once. Here the sample spans around 400,000 distinct CDR3 sequences, 12% to 15% being singletons. The sample taken for sequencing was blood. The receptors here all came from an older woman with Graves' ophthalmopathy. Both conserved end residues are part of each CDR3. Fields, in order: J gene, V gene, CDR3 protein.

TRBJ2-3 TRBV7-9 CASSQTRTSGSADTQYF
TRBJ2-7 TRBV24-1 CATLGGHAYEQYF
TRBJ1-1 TRBV28 CASSPGTGWRKAFF
TRBJ2-2 TRBV20-1 CSASPRVTGELFF
TRBJ2-7 TRBV27 CASSPSPTGNPLYEQYF
TRBJ2-7 TRBV6-1 CARREGGQEQYF
TRBJ2-2 TRBV11-3 CAGSTSGGGELFF
TRBJ2-7 TRBV18 CASSQREPYEQYF
TRBJ2-7 TRBV20-1 CSARVGPYEQYF
TRBJ2-1 TRBV2 CASSEQAGEQFF
TRBJ2-3 TRBV20-1 CSATVLAGAADAQYF
TRBJ2-7 TRBV5-1 CASSYRTSGSYEQYF
TRBJ2-3 TRBV3-1 CASSPLTTTDTQYF
TRBJ2-7 TRBV4-1 CASSQPTSGAYEQYF
TRBJ2-7 TRBV18 CASSLSGAPSYEQYF
TRBJ2-1 TRBV15 CATSRELAGGLHEQFF
TRBJ2-7 TRBV6-1 CASSPWAGEYEQYF
TRBJ1-3 TRBV27 CASSAQSSGNTIYF
TRBJ2-3 TRBV7-2 CASSPPSGSADTQYF
TRBJ2-1 TRBV9 CASSGASNEQFF
TRBJ2-7 TRBV19 CASSPDGSYEQYF
TRBJ1-5 TRBV28 CASTGGVMGQPQHF
TRBJ1-2 TRBV10-3 CAISESRDGYTF
TRBJ2-1 TRBV29-1 CSATQAGLLNEQFF
TRBJ2-7 TRBV2 CASSDVGQGTYEQYF
TRBJ2-7 TRBV28 CASSLRFATLSDSYEQYF
TRBJ2-5 TRBV7-3 CASSLGLANYQETQYF
TRBJ2-7 TRBV20-1 CSARVPGGLAAHEQYF
TRBJ2-7 TRBV12-3/TRBV12-4 CASSLAGLAYEQYF
TRBJ2-6 TRBV10-3 CAISESMLQSGANVLTF
TRBJ2-3 TRBV3-1 CASSPWTSNTDTQYF
TRBJ2-7 TRBV5-1 CASSLAQPYEQYF
TRBJ2-4 TRBV19 CAGSPGPVQYF
TRBJ2-7 TRBV20-1 CSARGQVVIYEQYF
TRBJ2-1 TRBV12-3/TRBV12-4 CASRIYSSSYNEQFF
TRBJ2-1 TRBV2 CASGDYPNEQFF
TRBJ2-1 TRBV24-1 CATSDLDPSSYNEQFF
TRBJ2-1 TRBV28 CASRHLAHNEQFF
TRBJ2-7 TRBV28 CASSSPGLTEQYF
TRBJ2-1 TRBV28 CASKGSDEQFF
TRBJ2-7 TRBV20-1 CSAGDRSSYEQYF
TRBJ2-7 TRBV5-1 CASSLEGGREQYF
TRBJ1-2 TRBV12-3/TRBV12-4 CASSLGRTANYGYTF
TRBJ2-7 TRBV11-3 CASSLDHSGSSYEQYF
TRBJ2-1 TRBV10-3 CAISNRAPDEQFF
TRBJ1-4 TRBV12-5 CASGTLANEKLFF
TRBJ1-1 TRBV29-1 CSVEQDPIEAFF
TRBJ2-1 TRBV4-1 CASSHRRSGRPNEQFF
TRBJ1-5 TRBV7-8 CASSAFEPQPQHF
TRBJ2-2 TRBV11-3 CASSPREDGELFF
TRBJ2-7 TRBV6-1 CASSRQLDGSSYEQYF
TRBJ2-2 TRBV20-1 CSASIPDTGELFF
TRBJ2-1 TRBV20-1 CSARDRTSGYEQFF
TRBJ2-1 TRBV12-5 CASGSKFPPRINEQFF
TRBJ2-1 TRBV12-3/TRBV12-4 CASASGASDVVYNEQFF